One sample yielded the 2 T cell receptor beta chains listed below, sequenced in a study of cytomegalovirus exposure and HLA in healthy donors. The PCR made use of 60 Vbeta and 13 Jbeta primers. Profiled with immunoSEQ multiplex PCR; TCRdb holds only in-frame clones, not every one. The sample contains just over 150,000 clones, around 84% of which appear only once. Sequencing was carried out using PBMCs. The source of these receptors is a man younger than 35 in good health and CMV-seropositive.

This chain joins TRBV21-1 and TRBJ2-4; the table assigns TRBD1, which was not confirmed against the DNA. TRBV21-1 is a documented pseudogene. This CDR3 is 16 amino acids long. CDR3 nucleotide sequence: TGTGCCAGCAGCATTTCAGGGGGACAAGCCAAAAACAGTCAGTACTTC. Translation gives CASSISGGQAKNSQYF.

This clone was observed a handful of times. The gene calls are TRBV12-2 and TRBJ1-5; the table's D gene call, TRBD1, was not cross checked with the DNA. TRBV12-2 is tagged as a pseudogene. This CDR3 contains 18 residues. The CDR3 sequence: CASRDPGQVFPGTQPQHF. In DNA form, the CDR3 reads TGTGCAAGTCGCGACCCGGGACAGGTATTCCCAGGCACTCAGCCCCAGCATTTT.